Following are 5 T cell receptor beta chains from one sample sequenced in a study of post-analysis software for immune sequencing data. Notes on the study in general: Comparison of patients with controls showed four or five TRBV segments more frequent in patients, TRBV5-6, TRBV5-1 and TRBV20-1 among them.

No cognate antigen is known for these TCRs. Unique-molecular-identifier-tagged TCR beta cDNA libraries were used. One entry per CDR3 protein, called by TCRdb with MiXCR from the PCR reads. The table includes roughly 870,000 distinct CDR3 sequences, around 53% detected once. The sequenced material came from blood. These receptors all stem from a girl aged 5-17 years with multiple sclerosis.

This clonotype came up a few times. Germline is not matched at one junction end, which may reflect a read error. The V and J genes are TRBV5-1 and TRBJ2-5; 9 bases align to TRBD1. Matching the DNA end better, TRBJ2-7 makes the J call doubtful. The CDR3 runs to 14 residues. The V gene's germline CDR1 is SGHRS and CDR2 YFSETQ. As DNA, the CDR3 is TGTGCCAGCAGCTTAGGGGACAGGGACCACGAGCAGTACTTC. As protein: CASSLGDRDHEQYF.

The chain links TRBV29-1 to TRBJ2-7, with 9 bases fitting TRBD1. Germline trimming cut 6 bases from V and 5 bases from J; bases unmatched to any gene: 11. The germline CDR1 and CDR2 sequences are SQVTM and ANQGSEA. The CDR3 length is 14 residues. CDR3 sequence: CSVHRLGQGDEQYF. The DNA of the CDR3 is TGCAGCGTCCACCGGTTGGGACAGGGAGACGAGCAGTACTTC.

The rearrangement joins TRBV5-1 to TRBJ2-1; D is possibly TRBD1 (5 bases). CDR1 is SGHRS, CDR2 YFSETQ, per germline. This CDR3 comprises 14 residues. V lost 1 base and J lost 3, with 8 bases in between. CDR3 sequence: CASSLWQGYNEQFF. In nucleotides, the CDR3 is TGCGCCAGCAGCTTGTGGCAGGGCTACAATGAGCAGTTCTTC.

This clonotype occurred a few times. The CDR3, as DNA: TGCGCCAGCAGCTTGGAGGGGGGAGCCCCGCACGAGCAGTACTTC. Translated, it gives CASSLEGGAPHEQYF. The rearrangement links TRBV5-1 to TRBJ2-7, with D perhaps TRBD1 or TRBD2 (6 bases each). CDR3 length: 15 amino acids. Trimming took off 0 bases at V and 5 bases at J, with 15 bases between the two ends. Germline V gene sequence: CDR1 SGHRS, CDR2 YFSETQ.

The gene calls are TRBV7-6 and TRBJ2-3; tentatively, D is TRBD1 or TRBD2 (6 bases each). This CDR3 comprises 16 residues. From germline, CDR1 is SGHVS and CDR2 FNYEAQ. V was clipped by 6 bases and J by 2 bases, with 18 bases between them. The CDR3 protein is CASSLLPGAITDTQYF. The CDR3 DNA sequence: TGTGCCAGCAGTTTACTCCCGGGGGCTATCACAGATACGCAGTATTTT.